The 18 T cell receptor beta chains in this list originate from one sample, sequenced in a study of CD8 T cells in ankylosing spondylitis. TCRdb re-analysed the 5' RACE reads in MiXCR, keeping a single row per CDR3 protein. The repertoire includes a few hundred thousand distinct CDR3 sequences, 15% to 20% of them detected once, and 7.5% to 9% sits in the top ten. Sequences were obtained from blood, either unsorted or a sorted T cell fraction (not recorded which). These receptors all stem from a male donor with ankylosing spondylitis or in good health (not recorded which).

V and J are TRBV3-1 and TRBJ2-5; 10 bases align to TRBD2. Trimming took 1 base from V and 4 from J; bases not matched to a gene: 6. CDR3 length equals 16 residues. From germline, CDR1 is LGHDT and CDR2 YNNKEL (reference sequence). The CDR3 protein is CASSQVSGGWSETQYF. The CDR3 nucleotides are TGTGCCAGCAGCCAAGTTAGCGGGGGGTGGTCAGAGACCCAGTACTTC.

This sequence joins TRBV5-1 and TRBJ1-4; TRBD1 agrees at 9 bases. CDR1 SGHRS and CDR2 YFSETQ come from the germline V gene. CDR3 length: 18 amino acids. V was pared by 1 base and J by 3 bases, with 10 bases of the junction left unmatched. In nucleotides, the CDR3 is TGCGCCAGCAGCTTGCGACTACAGGGGGCGAGACCTAATGAAAAACTGTTTTTT. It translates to CASSLRLQGARPNEKLFF.

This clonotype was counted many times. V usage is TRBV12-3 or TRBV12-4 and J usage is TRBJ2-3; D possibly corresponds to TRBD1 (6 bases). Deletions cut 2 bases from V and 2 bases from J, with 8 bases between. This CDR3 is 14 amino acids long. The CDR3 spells CASSLNRATDTQYF. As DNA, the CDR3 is TGTGCCAGCAGTTTAAACAGGGCCACAGATACGCAGTATTTT.

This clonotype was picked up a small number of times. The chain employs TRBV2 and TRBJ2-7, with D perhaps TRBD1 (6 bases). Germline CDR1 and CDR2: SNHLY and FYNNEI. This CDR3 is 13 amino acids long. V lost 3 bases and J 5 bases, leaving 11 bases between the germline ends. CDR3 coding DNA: TGTGCCAGCAGTGATATGGGGGCTAACGAGCAGTACGTC. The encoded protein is CASSDMGANEQYV.

DNA for the CDR3: TGTGCCAGCAGCTTAGATTTCCTTTCGACTAGCATCCTCAATGAGCAGTTCTTC. Its translation is CASSLDFLSTSILNEQFF. The chain couples TRBV11-2 to TRBJ2-1, with 7 bases identical to TRBD2. The V gene end was trimmed by 0 bases and the J gene end by 6 bases; junction bases not matched to a gene: 14. This CDR3 spans 18 amino acids. The germline V gene has CDR1 SGHAT and CDR2 FQNNGV.

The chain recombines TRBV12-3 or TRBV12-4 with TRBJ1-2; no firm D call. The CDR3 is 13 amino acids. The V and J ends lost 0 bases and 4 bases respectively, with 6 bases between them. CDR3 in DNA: TGTGCCAGCAGTTTAGCGGACGTCTATGGCTACACCTTC. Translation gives CASSLADVYGYTF.

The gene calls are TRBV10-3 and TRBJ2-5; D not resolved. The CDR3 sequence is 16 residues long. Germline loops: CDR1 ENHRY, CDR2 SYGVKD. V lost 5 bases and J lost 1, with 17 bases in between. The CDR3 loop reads CAISSIALGTQETQYF. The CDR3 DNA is TGTGCCATCAGTTCCATCGCCCTGGGCACCCAAGAGACCCAGTACTTC.

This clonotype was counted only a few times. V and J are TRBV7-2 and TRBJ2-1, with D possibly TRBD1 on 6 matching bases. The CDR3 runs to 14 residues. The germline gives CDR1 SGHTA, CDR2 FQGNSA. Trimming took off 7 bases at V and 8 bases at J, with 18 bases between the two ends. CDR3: CASMRGARGHEQFF. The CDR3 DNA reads TGTGCCAGCATGAGAGGCGCCAGGGGTCATGAGCAGTTCTTC.

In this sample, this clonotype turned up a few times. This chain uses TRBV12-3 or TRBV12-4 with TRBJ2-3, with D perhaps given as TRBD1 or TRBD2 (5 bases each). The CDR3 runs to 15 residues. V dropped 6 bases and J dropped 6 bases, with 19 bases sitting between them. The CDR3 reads CASRDRDPNSDTQYF. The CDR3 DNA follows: TGTGCCAGCAGGGACCGGGACCCCAATTCGGATACGCAGTATTTT.

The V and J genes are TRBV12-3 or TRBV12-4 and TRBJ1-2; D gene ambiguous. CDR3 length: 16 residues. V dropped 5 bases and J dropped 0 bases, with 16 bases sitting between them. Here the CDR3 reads CASSTSNLLANYGYTF. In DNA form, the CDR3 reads TGTGCCAGCAGTACCTCGAACCTGTTAGCTAACTATGGCTACACCTTC.

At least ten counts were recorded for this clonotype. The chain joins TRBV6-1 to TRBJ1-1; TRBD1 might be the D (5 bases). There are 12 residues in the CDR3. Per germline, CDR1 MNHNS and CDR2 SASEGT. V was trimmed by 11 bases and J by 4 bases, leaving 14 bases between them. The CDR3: CASGPRGTEAFF. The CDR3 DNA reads TGTGCCTCGGGACCGAGGGGCACTGAAGCTTTCTTT.

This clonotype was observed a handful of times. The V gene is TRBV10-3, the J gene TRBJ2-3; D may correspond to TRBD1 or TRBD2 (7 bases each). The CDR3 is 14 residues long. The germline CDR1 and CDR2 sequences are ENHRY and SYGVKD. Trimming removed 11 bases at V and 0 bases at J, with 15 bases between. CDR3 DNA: TGTGCCGCCAGGGGGGGTACTAGCACAGATACGCAGTATTTT. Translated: CAARGGTSTDTQYF.

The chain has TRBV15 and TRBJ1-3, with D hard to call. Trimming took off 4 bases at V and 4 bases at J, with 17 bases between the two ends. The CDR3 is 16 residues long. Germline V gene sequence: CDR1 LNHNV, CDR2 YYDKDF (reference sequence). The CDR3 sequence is CATSNSGMTVGNTIYF. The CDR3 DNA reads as TGTGCCACCAGCAATTCCGGGATGACCGTAGGAAACACCATATATTTT.

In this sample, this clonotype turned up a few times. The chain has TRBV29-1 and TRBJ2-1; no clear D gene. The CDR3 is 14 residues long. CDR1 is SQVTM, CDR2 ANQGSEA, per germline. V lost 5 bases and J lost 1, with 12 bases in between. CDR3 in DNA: TGCAGCGTTAGTCGGTCCCCATCCTACAATGAGCAGTTCTTC. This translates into CSVSRSPSYNEQFF.

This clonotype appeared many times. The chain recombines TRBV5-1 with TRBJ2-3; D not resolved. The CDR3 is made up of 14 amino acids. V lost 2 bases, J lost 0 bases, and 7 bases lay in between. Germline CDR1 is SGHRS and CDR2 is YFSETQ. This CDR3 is CASSFNPSTDTQYF. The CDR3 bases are TGCGCCAGCAGCTTCAACCCTAGCACAGATACGCAGTATTTT.

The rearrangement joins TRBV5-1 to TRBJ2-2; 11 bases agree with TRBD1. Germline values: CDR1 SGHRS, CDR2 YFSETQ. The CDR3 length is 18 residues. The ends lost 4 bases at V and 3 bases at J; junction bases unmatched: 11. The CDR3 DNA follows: TGCGCCAGCAGCCTCGGGACAGGGGGTCGTTCGGACACCGGGGAGCTGTTTTTT. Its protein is CASSLGTGGRSDTGELFF.

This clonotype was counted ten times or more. The CDR3 sequence is CASSSRTSRGSYEQYV. CDR3 nucleotides: TGTGCCAGCAGTTCCCGGACGAGCCGGGGCTCCTACGAGCAGTACGTC. The gene calls are TRBV6-5 and TRBJ2-7; weak D call: TRBD2 (5 bases). The germline V gene encodes CDR1 MNHEY and CDR2 SVGAGI. The CDR3 spans 16 residues. The V gene lost 4 bases and the J gene lost 0 bases, with 16 bases spanning the gap.

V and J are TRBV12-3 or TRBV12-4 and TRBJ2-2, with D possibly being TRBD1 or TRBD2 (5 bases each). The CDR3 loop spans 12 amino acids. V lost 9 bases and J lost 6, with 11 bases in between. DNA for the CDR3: TGTGCCAGTACCTTGGGGGCCGGGGAGCTGTTTTTT. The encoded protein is CASTLGAGELFF.